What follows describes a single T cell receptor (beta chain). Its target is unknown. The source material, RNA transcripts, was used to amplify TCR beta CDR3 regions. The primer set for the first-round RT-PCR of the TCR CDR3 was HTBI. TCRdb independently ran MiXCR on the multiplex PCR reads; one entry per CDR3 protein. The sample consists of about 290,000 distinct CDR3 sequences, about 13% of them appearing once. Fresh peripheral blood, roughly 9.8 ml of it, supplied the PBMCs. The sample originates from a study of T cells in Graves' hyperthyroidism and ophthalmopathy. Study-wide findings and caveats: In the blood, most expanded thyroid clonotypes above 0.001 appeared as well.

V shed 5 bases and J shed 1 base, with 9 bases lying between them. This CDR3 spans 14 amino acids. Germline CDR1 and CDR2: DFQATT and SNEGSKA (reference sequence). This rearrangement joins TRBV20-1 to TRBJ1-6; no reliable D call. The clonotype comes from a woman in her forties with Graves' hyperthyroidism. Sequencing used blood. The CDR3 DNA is TGCAGTGCTCGACCTACTTCCTATAATTCACCCCTCCACTTT. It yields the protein CSARPTSYNSPLHF.